The 10 T cell receptor beta chains reported below all come from one sample, sequenced in a study of blood T cells in healthy people across ages. Combining a sample-barcoded 5' primer with a J-beta primer mix, a second PCR ran for roughly 7 to 11 cycles. A single record per CDR3 protein comes from TCRdb applying MiXCR to the 5' RACE reads. Among around 970,000 distinct CDR3 sequences listed, roughly 51% were seen once. The sequenced material came from blood. The source of these receptors is a woman in her sixties or seventies in good health.

The genes are TRBV7-6 and TRBJ2-3; D is ambiguous. CDR1 is SGHVS and CDR2 is FNYEAQ in the germline V gene. The CDR3 contains 12 residues. The ends were cut back, 5 bases at V and 6 bases at J, with 9 bases in the middle. The CDR3 region has the DNA TGTGCCAGCAGCATGAGTGAGGATACGCAGTATTTT. Translation gives CASSMSEDTQYF.

Regarding this clonotype: A read error may produce the germline difference seen at one junction end. The J gene is TRBJ2-1, the V gene TRBV10-3; no clear D gene. Germline values: CDR1 ENHRY, CDR2 SYGVKD. CDR3 length equals 14 residues. The CDR3 DNA sequence: TGTGCCATCAGTCCCCCCCTCCATTACAATGAGCAGTTTTTC. Residues: CAISPPLHYNEQFF.

The chain links TRBV2 to TRBJ2-4; TRBD1 might be the D (6 bases). Germline CDR1 reads SNHLY; CDR2 reads FYNNEI. CDR3 length: 17 residues. Trimming stripped 3 bases from V and 0 bases from J, with 15 bases between. The CDR3 coding sequence is TGTGCCAGCAGTGACAGACAGGTTAGGGGAGCCAAAAACATTCAGTACTTC. This codes for CASSDRQVRGAKNIQYF. The full variable domain, with the rest looked up from reference TRBV2 and TRBJ2-4, is EPEVTQTPSHQVTQMGQEVILRCVPISNHLYFYWYRQILGQKVEFLVSFYNNEISEKSEIFDDQFSVERPDGSNFTLKIRSTKLEDSAMYFCASSDRQVRGAKNIQYFGAGTRLSVL.

The rearrangement uses TRBV29-1 and TRBJ2-7; 8 bases line up with TRBD1. Germline trimming cut 5 bases from V and 5 bases from J; bases unmatched to any gene: 11. The germline gives CDR1 SQVTM, CDR2 ANQGSEA. CDR3 length equals 14 residues. Here the CDR3 reads CSVKSDDRGDEQYF. CDR3 nucleotide sequence: TGCAGCGTTAAAAGCGACGACAGGGGAGACGAGCAGTACTTC.

This clonotype was seen only a few times. The CDR3 loop is CASSFYSRAGNEQFF. CDR3 DNA: TGTGCCAGCAGCTTTTACTCTAGGGCCGGCAATGAGCAGTTCTTC. This chain uses TRBV7-2 with TRBJ2-1; the D is unclear. Germline CDR1 reads SGHTA; CDR2 reads FQGNSA. The length of the CDR3 is 15 residues. Trimming shortened V by 3 bases and J by 6 bases, and 15 bases separated the two germline ends. The variable domain in full, completed from reference TRBV7-2 and TRBJ2-1, reads GAGVSQSPSNKVTEKGKDVELRCDPISGHTALYWYRQSLGQGLEFLIYFQGNSAPDKSGLPSDRFSAERTGGSVSTLTIQRTQQEDSAVYLCASSFYSRAGNEQFFGPGTRLTVL.

With regard to this clonotype: Its ends do not fully match the called genes, so a read error is possible. The chain is built from TRBV29-1 and TRBJ2-1; D may be TRBD1 (6 bases). The length of the CDR3 is 14 residues. CDR1 and CDR2 from the germline V gene are SQVTM and ANQGSEA. The CDR3 DNA sequence: TGCAGCGTTCAGTTAGGGGGACCCTACAATGGGCAGTTCTTC. Residues: CSVQLGGPYNGQFF.

This clonotype was seen a few times. The V call is TRBV4-1, the J call TRBJ1-2, with a weak D call TRBD1 (5 bases). The V end was cut by 1 base, the J end by 9 bases, with 12 bases between. There are 13 residues in the CDR3. Germline assignment: CDR1 MGHRA and CDR2 YSYEKL. CDR3 nucleotide sequence: TGCGCCAGCAGCCAAGGCGGGGGAGAGAGCTACACCTTC. It codes for CASSQGGGESYTF.

J is TRBJ2-3 and V is TRBV29-1; tentatively, D is TRBD2 (6 bases). Per germline, CDR1 SQVTM and CDR2 ANQGSEA. CDR3 size: 13 residues. V shed 4 bases and J shed 2 bases, with 10 bases lying between them. CDR3 DNA sequence: TGCAGCGTTGTAGCGGTTGACACAGATACGCAGTATTTT. The encoded protein is CSVVAVDTDTQYF.

The chain has TRBV28 and TRBJ1-3; the D is unclear. CDR1 is MDHEN and CDR2 is SYDVKM in the germline V gene. There are 12 residues in the CDR3. Trimming took off 7 bases at V and 3 bases at J, with 7 bases between the two ends. DNA for the CDR3: TGTGCCAGCACCCCCAATGGAAACACCATATATTTT. This encodes CASTPNGNTIYF. Looking up the rest from reference TRBV28 and TRBJ1-3 gives the full variable domain: DVKVTQSSRYLVKRTGEKVFLECVQDMDHENMFWYRQDPGLGLRLIYFSYDVKMKEKGDIPEGYSVSREKKERFSLILESASTNQTSMYLCASTPNGNTIYFGEGSWLTVV.

The chain recombines TRBV10-3 with TRBJ1-1; D is possibly TRBD1 (5 bases). The V end was cut by 6 bases, the J end by 4 bases, with 12 bases between. The CDR3 contains 13 residues. Germline CDR1 and CDR2: ENHRY and SYGVKD. The CDR3 region is CAIRAGQGTEAFF. Written as DNA, the CDR3 is TGTGCCATCAGGGCGGGGCAGGGCACTGAAGCTTTCTTT.